A single sample is the source of the 29 T cell receptor beta chains below, sequenced in a study of OX40 agonist ivuxolimab in advanced cancers. Data came from immunoSEQ multiplex PCR; TCRdb stores just in-frame clones and leaves some out. The sample has tens of thousands of clones, about 85% seen once. Source: CD4+ or CD8+ T cells sorted from blood, taken in a trial of the OX40 agonist ivuxolimab. All receptors derive from an adult with an advanced solid tumor such as melanoma, head and neck, liver or kidney cancer.

This clone appeared a single time. This sequence joins TRBV7-9 and TRBJ2-5, with TRBD2 matching over 10 bases. The J call may be incorrect, as the DNA end agrees better with TRBJ2-7. Germline V CDR1 and CDR2: SEHNR, FQNEAQ (reference sequence). This CDR3 has 15 residues. Here the CDR3 DNA reads TGTGCCAGCAGCCCTACACTAGCGGGAACCAACGAGCAGTACTTC. Translation gives CASSPTLAGTNEQYF.

The rearrangement links TRBV7-2 to TRBJ2-5; possibly TRBD2 for D (5 bases). Germline-derived CDR1 and CDR2 are SGHTA and FQGNSA. The V gene lost 1 base and the J gene lost 1 base, with 10 bases spanning the gap. The CDR3 sequence is 15 residues long. The CDR3 here is CASSLETGVQETQYF. In nucleotides, the CDR3 is TGTGCCAGCAGCTTAGAGACCGGGGTCCAAGAGACCCAGTACTTC.

This clone was picked up one time. The J gene is TRBJ1-5, the V gene TRBV6-1, with D possibly TRBD1 on 5 matching bases. The CDR3 length is 16 residues. The V gene's germline CDR1 is MNHNS and CDR2 SASEGT. V lost 1 base and J lost 3, with 13 bases in between. CDR3 protein: CASSEGRGGYNQPQHF. For the CDR3, the DNA is TGTGCCAGCAGTGAAGGACGGGGGGGGTACAATCAGCCCCAGCATTTT.

The chain is built from TRBV5-1 and TRBJ2-2; 15 bases are shared with TRBD2. The CDR3 contains 16 residues. CDR1 SGHRS and CDR2 YFSETQ come from the germline V gene. Losses at the gene ends were 3 bases for V and 4 bases for J; bases not matched to a gene: 1. This CDR3 reads CASSWGLAGGTGELFF. CDR3 sequence (DNA): TGCGCCAGCAGCTGGGGACTAGCGGGAGGCACCGGGGAGCTGTTTTTT.

J is TRBJ1-5 and V is TRBV15; 7 bases align to TRBD1. CDR1 is LNHNV and CDR2 is YYDKDF in the germline V gene (reference sequence). Losses at the gene ends were 5 bases for V and 3 bases for J; bases not matched to a gene: 10. There are 16 residues in the CDR3. CDR3 amino acids: CATSERGRGFNQPQHF. The CDR3 bases are TGTGCCACCAGCGAGAGGGGGCGAGGGTTCAATCAGCCCCAGCATTTT. The whole variable domain, remainder taken from reference TRBV15 and TRBJ1-5, is DAMVIQNPRYQVTQFGKPVTLSCSQTLNHNVMYWYQQKSSQAPKLLFHYYDKDFNNEADTPDNFQSRRPNTSFCFLDIRSPGLGDTAMYLCATSERGRGFNQPQHFGDGTRLSIL.

To note about this clone: Within the sample, other DNA sequences also encode this same CDR3. This sequence joins TRBV6-5 and TRBJ2-7, with 11 bases fitting TRBD2. CDR1 is MNHEY and CDR2 is SVGAGI in the germline V gene. V dropped 5 bases and J dropped 2; count of bases not matched to a gene: 5. The CDR3 length is 15 residues. The CDR3 nucleotides read TGTGCCAGCAGTGCGCTAGCGGGGGGCGCCTACGAGCAGTACTTC. This codes for CASSALAGGAYEQYF.

The chain is built from TRBV4-2 and TRBJ2-3, with 9 positions matching TRBD1. Trimming cost V 6 bases and J 0 bases; bases outside gene matches: 13. This CDR3 has 18 amino acids. Germline V lookup: CDR1 LGHNA, CDR2 YNFKEQ. CDR3 sequence (DNA): TGTGCCAGCAGTCAGGGACAGGGCGTCCGCGGGAGCACAGATACGCAGTATTTT. Its translation: CASSQGQGVRGSTDTQYF.

This clone was counted between two and nine times. The V gene is TRBV6-6, the J gene TRBJ1-5; the D is unclear. V lost 2 bases to trimming and J lost 0 bases, with 5 bases between them. The CDR3 runs to 14 residues. Germline V CDR1 and CDR2: MNHNY, SVGAGI (reference sequence). The CDR3 protein is CASSYSYSNQPQHF. In DNA form, the CDR3 reads TGTGCCAGCAGTTACAGCTATAGCAATCAGCCCCAGCATTTT.

The genes are TRBV27 and TRBJ1-2; unclear D gene. The length of the CDR3 is 15 residues. From germline, CDR1 is MNHEY and CDR2 SMNVEV (reference sequence). The ends were cut back, 3 bases at V and 8 bases at J, with 19 bases in the middle. The CDR3 DNA follows: TGTGCCAGCAGTTTCCTCCCCTTCGGGGTAGAGGGCTACACCTTC. Amino acid sequence: CASSFLPFGVEGYTF.

V gene TRBV6-6 combines with J gene TRBJ2-2, with unresolved D. The CDR3 has 15 amino acids. Germline V gene sequence: CDR1 MNHNY, CDR2 SVGAGI (reference sequence). The V gene lost 6 bases and the J gene lost 4 bases, with 15 bases spanning the gap. CDR3 residues: CASRRHLETTGELFF. The CDR3, as DNA: TGTGCCAGCAGGCGACATTTGGAAACCACCGGGGAGCTGTTTTTT.

As to this clone: The junction departs from the called germline gene at one end, perhaps through a read error. This chain uses TRBV6-1 with TRBJ1-2; TRBD1 matches at 7 bases. The germline V gene has CDR1 MNHNS and CDR2 SASEGT. The CDR3 length is 15 residues. The CDR3 here is CASREGGTANYGYTF. The DNA of the CDR3 is TGTGCCAGCAGGGAAGGGGGGACAGCAAACTATGGCTACACCTTC.

The chain couples TRBV7-3 to TRBJ2-5; D remains ambiguous. This CDR3 region has 13 residues. Germline V gives CDR1 SGHTA, CDR2 FQGTGA. V lost 6 bases, J lost 2 bases, and 10 bases lay in between. This chain's CDR3 is CASSYARQETQYF. CDR3 coding DNA: TGTGCCAGCAGTTACGCGCGTCAAGAGACCCAGTACTTC.

V is TRBV18 and J is TRBJ2-3; weak D call: TRBD2 (5 bases). The length of the CDR3 is 20 residues. V shed 3 bases and J shed 2 bases, with 27 bases lying between them. The germline V gene has CDR1 KGHSH and CDR2 LQKENI. The CDR3 is CASSPLTAGSLGSNTDTQYF. CDR3 nucleotide sequence: TGTGCCAGCTCACCCTTAACCGCAGGCTCTCTGGGGAGCAACACAGATACGCAGTATTTT.

J is TRBJ1-1 and V is TRBV5-1; unclear D gene. The CDR3 contains 15 residues. The V gene lost 0 bases and the J gene lost 3 bases, with 12 bases spanning the gap. From germline, CDR1 is SGHRS and CDR2 YFSETQ. CDR3 in amino acids: CASSLALGPDTEAFF. The CDR3 DNA follows: TGCGCCAGCAGCTTGGCCCTCGGGCCCGACACTGAAGCTTTCTTT.

This chain joins TRBV2 and TRBJ1-2; 12 bases match TRBD1. The CDR3 has 13 residues. Germline CDR1 is SNHLY and CDR2 is FYNNEI. Trimming cost V 6 bases and J 8 bases; bases outside gene matches: 4. CDR3 loop: CASRGDRGHGYTF. CDR3 in DNA: TGTGCCAGCAGAGGGGACAGGGGGCACGGCTACACCTTC.

This clone was picked up a small number of times. The gene calls are TRBV10-3 and TRBJ2-3; D is perhaps TRBD1 (5 bases). The CDR3 is 16 amino acids. Trimming shortened V by 5 bases and J by 3 bases, and 18 bases separated the two germline ends. Germline V gene data show CDR1 as ENHRY and CDR2 as SYGVKD. The CDR3 nucleotides are TGTGCCATCAGTCTGACAGCTCTAGTTAGAACAGATACGCAGTATTTT. Translated: CAISLTALVRTDTQYF.

The chain joins TRBV6-1 to TRBJ1-5, with TRBD1 matching 10 bases. The CDR3 runs to 12 residues. Unmatched junction bases numbered 1, after V lost 11 bases and J lost 3 bases. The germline gives CDR1 MNHNS, CDR2 SASEGT. This chain's CDR3 is CAGQGVNQPQHF. DNA for the CDR3: TGTGCCGGACAGGGGGTCAATCAGCCCCAGCATTTT.

This clone has just a few counts. The chain combines TRBV7-2 with TRBJ2-5, with TRBD2 as a possible D gene (7 bases). This CDR3 contains 19 residues. V gave up 3 bases and J gave up 1 base, with 24 bases separating them. Germline CDR1 is SGHTA and CDR2 is FQGNSA. CDR3 coding DNA: TGTGCCAGCAGCTTGGGGCCCGGGGGTGCGGGGGCCCGCCAAGAGACCCAGTACTTC. Translation gives CASSLGPGGAGARQETQYF.

The rearrangement links TRBV6-6 to TRBJ1-1; perhaps TRBD1 as D (5 bases). CDR3 length: 12 residues. Trimming removed 3 bases at V and 9 bases at J, with 11 bases between. The germline V gene has CDR1 MNHNY and CDR2 SVGAGI (reference sequence). In DNA form, the CDR3 reads TGTGCCAGCAGTTATGGGGGAAGGAAAGCTTTCTTT. Amino acid sequence: CASSYGGRKAFF.

The rearrangement uses TRBV7-9 and TRBJ2-3; perhaps TRBD2 as D (5 bases). Germline assignment: CDR1 SEHNR and CDR2 FQNEAQ (reference sequence). Trimming stripped 5 bases from V and 3 bases from J, with 15 bases between. The CDR3 has 15 residues. The CDR3 spells CASSPGELRTDTQYF. In DNA form, the CDR3 reads TGTGCCAGCAGCCCCGGGGAACTCAGGACAGATACGCAGTATTTT.

The CDR3: CASRRSPGETQYF. Here the CDR3 DNA reads TGCGCCAGCAGAAGATCCCCGGGGGAGACCCAGTACTTC. The gene calls are TRBV4-3 and TRBJ2-5, with D possibly being TRBD2 (5 bases). V dropped 6 bases and J dropped 5 bases, with 13 bases sitting between them. The CDR3 spans 13 residues. Germline CDR1 is LGHNA and CDR2 is YSLEER.

The chain carries TRBV4-3 and TRBJ2-2; 10 nucleotides line up with TRBD1. Per germline, CDR1 LGHNA and CDR2 YSLEER. V was pared by 1 base and J by 5 bases, with 1 base of the junction left unmatched. This CDR3 has 15 residues. Here the CDR3 reads CASSQGTGGTGELFF. The CDR3 DNA reads TGCGCCAGCAGCCAAGGGACAGGGGGAACCGGGGAGCTGTTTTTT.

Concerning this clone: Germline and junction disagree at one end, which may indicate a read error. The same CDR3 is also encoded by other DNA sequences in this sample. The chain couples TRBV6-5 to TRBJ1-2; D is undetermined. CDR1 is MNHEY and CDR2 is SVGAGI in the germline V gene. CDR3 length: 14 amino acids. CDR3 region: CASSYSRANYGYTF. CDR3 bases: TGTGCCAGCAGCTACTCGAGGGCTAACTATGGCTACACCTTC.

The sample holds one count of this clone. The V and J genes are TRBV4-2 and TRBJ1-2; no reliable D call. The germline V gene has CDR1 LGHNA and CDR2 YNFKEQ. The CDR3 sequence is 15 residues long. The V gene lost 0 bases and the J gene lost 1 base, with 9 bases spanning the gap. The CDR3 is CASSQDTSVNYGYTF. The CDR3 coding sequence is TGTGCCAGCAGCCAAGATACGTCAGTTAACTATGGCTACACCTTC.

The rearrangement links TRBV7-9 to TRBJ1-1; no clear D. V lost 5 bases and J 5 bases, leaving 21 bases between the germline ends. The CDR3 loop spans 16 amino acids. Germline CDR1 SEHNR, CDR2 FQNEAQ (reference sequence). This CDR3 reads CASSPRLGWAGTEAFF. The DNA for the CDR3 is TGTGCCAGCAGCCCTCGCTTAGGATGGGCGGGAACTGAAGCTTTCTTT. The full variable domain, its missing parts supplied by reference TRBV7-9 and TRBJ1-1, is DTGVSQNPRHKITKRGQNVTFRCDPISEHNRLYWYRQTLGQGPEFLTYFQNEAQLEKSRLLSDRFSAERPKGSFSTLEIQRTEQGDSAMYLCASSPRLGWAGTEAFFGQGTRLTVV.

This rearrangement joins TRBV19 to TRBJ1-5; weak D call: TRBD1 (6 bases). The V and J ends lost 0 bases and 7 bases respectively, with 16 bases between them. The CDR3 length is 16 residues. The germline CDR1 and CDR2 sequences are LNHDA and SQIVND (reference sequence). CDR3: CASSIDGTGTRQPQHF. In DNA, the CDR3 is TGTGCCAGTAGTATAGATGGAACAGGGACCAGACAGCCCCAGCATTTT.

The chain recombines TRBV29-1 with TRBJ1-5; D is undetermined. Germline V lookup: CDR1 SQVTM, CDR2 ANQGSEA. The CDR3 runs to 14 residues. Between the trimmed V and J ends, which lost 7 bases and 2 bases, there was a span of 15 bases. The chain's CDR3 is CSAQQQGGNQPQHF. DNA for the CDR3: TGCAGCGCCCAACAACAAGGAGGCAATCAGCCCCAGCATTTT.

The chain joins TRBV27 to TRBJ1-2; D gene unclear. This CDR3 is built from 14 residues. V was trimmed by 7 bases and J by 3 bases, leaving 15 bases between them. Germline CDR1 and CDR2: MNHEY and SMNVEV (reference sequence). CDR3 sequence reads: CASTLSGGDYGYTF. The CDR3 DNA reads as TGTGCCAGCACATTAAGTGGTGGGGACTATGGCTACACCTTC.

The CDR3 region has the DNA TGTGCCAGCTGGGAGGGCAACAATGAAAAACTGTTTTTT. This sequence encodes CASWEGNNEKLFF. The V call is TRBV2, the J call TRBJ1-4; D gene unclear. Trimming pared 8 bases from V and 5 bases from J, leaving 12 bases between. The CDR3 has 13 residues. Germline CDR1 and CDR2: SNHLY and FYNNEI.